This is a list of T cell receptor beta chains from one sample in a study of blood T cell repertoires in COVID-19. Libraries were prepared by immunoSEQ multiplex PCR; TCRdb keeps only in-frame clonotypes and omits some of them. This table holds 30,000 to 40,000 clones, more than 70% found once. The sample consisted of peripheral blood. The receptor source for this set is a man between 60 and 75 years old with active or convalescent COVID-19. Each CDR3 is given with its conserved first and last residue. Each record gives: clone size, D gene, J gene, V gene, CDR3 protein, CDR3 DNA. A D gene is named only where the DNA matches it firmly. Only some rows state a clone size, as once, few, many or a class for expanded clones.

- | - | TRBJ1-1 | TRBV3-1/TRBV3-2 | CASSQWRNTEAFF | TGTGCCAGCAGCCAATGGAGGAACACTGAAGCTTTCTTT
- | - | TRBJ1-1 | TRBV29-1 | CSVVVFGEGKDAFF | TGCAGCGTTGTGGTGTTTGGGGAGGGAAAGGATGCTTTCTTT
- | - | TRBJ1-5 | TRBV4-1 | CASSLQGPQPQHF | TGCGCCAGCAGCCTTCAGGGTCCCCAGCCCCAGCATTTT
- | - | TRBJ1-2 | TRBV3-1/TRBV3-2 | CASSRIRESGYTF | TGTGCCAGCAGCCGCATCCGGGAGAGTGGCTACACCTTC
- | - | TRBJ1-5 | TRBV4-1 | CASSQESLNDQPQHF | TGCGCCAGCAGCCAAGAGTCCCTAAACGATCAGCCCCAGCATTTT
- | - | TRBJ1-2 | TRBV5-6 | CASSASQGGNYGYTF | TGTGCCAGCAGCGCATCACAGGGTGGTAACTATGGCTACACCTTC
- | - | TRBJ1-2 | TRBV28 | CASSRVNYGYTF | TGTGCCAGCAGTAGAGTTAACTATGGCTACACCTTC
- | TRBD1 | TRBJ1-1 | TRBV19 | CASSIQTGGGTEAFF | TGTGCCAGTAGTATTCAAACAGGGGGTGGAACTGAAGCTTTCTTT
- | TRBD2 | TRBJ2-1 | TRBV10-3 | CATQAGRGSYNEQFF | TGTGCCACCCAGGCAGGGCGGGGGTCCTACAATGAGCAGTTCTTC
- | - | TRBJ2-5 | TRBV19 | CASSLSSQETQYF | TGTGCCAGTAGCCTTTCTTCCCAAGAGACCCAGTACTTC
- | - | TRBJ1-1 | TRBV5-6 | CASSLGQTAEAFF | TGTGCCAGCAGCTTGGGACAGACAGCTGAAGCTTTCTTT
few | - | TRBJ2-3 | TRBV6-6 | CASSYSDIFTDTQYF | TGTGCCAGCAGTTACTCGGACATATTCACAGATACGCAGTATTTT
- | - | TRBJ2-2 | TRBV18 | CASSPGHNTGELFF | TGTGCCAGCTCACCGGGACACAACACCGGGGAGCTGTTTTTT
once | - | TRBJ2-3 | TRBV11-2 | CASSPLVRLTDTQYF | TGTGCCAGCAGCCCCCTCGTAAGACTCACAGATACGCAGTATTTT
- | TRBD2 | TRBJ2-1 | TRBV11-2 | CASSLDWGTRTNEQFF | TGTGCCAGCAGCTTGGACTGGGGGACTAGAACAAATGAGCAGTTCTTC
- | TRBD1 | TRBJ1-1 | TRBV14 | CASSQPGQGNTEAFF | TGTGCCAGCAGCCAACCGGGACAGGGGAACACTGAAGCTTTCTTT
- | - | TRBJ1-1 | TRBV19 | CASSMTPLAPNTEAFF | TGTGCCAGTAGTATGACTCCCCTTGCCCCGAACACTGAAGCTTTCTTT
- | TRBD1 | TRBJ1-5 | TRBV18 | CASSRDRGLAQHF | TGTGCCAGCTCACGGGACAGGGGGTTGGCCCAGCATTTT
- | - | TRBJ1-1 | TRBV2 | CASSVERSTEAFF | TGTGCCAGCAGTGTGGAGAGAAGCACTGAAGCTTTCTTT
- | - | TRBJ2-1 | TRBV28 | CASRGDRSRANEQFF | TGTGCCAGCAGAGGCGACAGGTCCCGGGCCAATGAGCAGTTCTTC
- | - | TRBJ2-1 | TRBV4-1 | CASSQDRMEDYPSDEQFF | TGCGCCAGCAGCCAAGATCGGATGGAGGACTACCCGTCTGATGAGCAGTTCTTC
- | - | TRBJ2-3 | TRBV2 | CASNGVTDTQYF | TGTGCCAGCAACGGGGTCACAGATACGCAGTATTTT
- | - | TRBJ1-1 | TRBV3-1/TRBV3-2 | CASSQDTWPGWTEAFF | TGTGCCAGCAGCCAAGATACTTGGCCAGGGTGGACTGAAGCTTTCTTT
once | - | TRBJ2-1 | TRBV19 | CASSIGNSFDEQFF | TGTGCCAGTAGTATTGGCAACAGTTTCGATGAGCAGTTCTTC
- | TRBD2 | TRBJ2-2 | TRBV10-3 | CAISDLAGGPRPGELFF | TGTGCCATCAGTGATCTAGCGGGGGGCCCTCGGCCGGGGGAGCTGTTTTTT
- | TRBD1 | TRBJ1-1 | TRBV6-5 | CASRPGQVRGEAFF | TGTGCCAGTCGTCCAGGACAGGTTAGGGGTGAAGCTTTCTTT
once | TRBD2 | TRBJ2-5 | TRBV4-1 | CASSQGSGVGQETQYF | TGCGCCAGCAGCCAAGGCAGCGGGGTGGGCCAAGAGACCCAGTACTTC
- | TRBD1 | TRBJ1-6 | TRBV5-6 | CASSFRGRGYNSPLHF | TGTGCCAGCAGCTTTAGGGGGCGCGGCTATAATTCACCCCTCCACTTT
- | - | TRBJ2-1 | TRBV19 | CASSIAPPLQFF | TGTGCCAGTAGTATAGCCCCCCCCCTCCAGTTCTTC
- | TRBD1 | TRBJ2-1 | TRBV3-1/TRBV3-2 | CASSQDRGPNNEQFF | TGTGCCAGCAGCCAGGACAGGGGGCCTAACAATGAGCAGTTCTTC
few | - | TRBJ1-2 | TRBV19 | CASTPDSLYGYTF | TGTGCCAGTACCCCGGACAGCCTCTATGGCTACACCTTC
- | - | TRBJ1-2 | TRBV9 | CASSVFSPKTGSDGYTF | TGTGCCAGCAGCGTTTTCTCCCCTAAGACAGGCTCTGATGGCTACACCTTC
- | TRBD2 | TRBJ2-2 | TRBV5-1 | CASSSHGGETGELFF | TGCGCCAGCAGCTCCCACGGGGGGGAGACCGGGGAGCTGTTTTTT
- | TRBD1 | TRBJ1-1 | TRBV2 | CASRPDRVGTEAFF | TGTGCCAGCAGACCCGACAGGGTAGGGACTGAAGCTTTCTTT
- | - | TRBJ1-1 | TRBV19 | CASSRKLQAWDTEAFF | TGTGCCAGTAGTAGGAAACTACAGGCCTGGGACACTGAAGCTTTCTTT
- | - | TRBJ2-5 | TRBV5-4 | CASSLAQQETQYF | TGTGCCAGCAGCTTGGCCCAGCAAGAGACCCAGTACTTC
- | TRBD1 | TRBJ1-1 | TRBV7-8 | CASSFDRGLEAFF | TGTGCCAGCAGCTTCGACAGGGGCCTTGAAGCTTTCTTT
- | - | TRBJ2-1 | TRBV7-8 | CASSIGLATYNEQFF | TGTGCCAGCAGCATAGGGCTAGCGACTTACAATGAGCAGTTCTTC
- | TRBD2 | TRBJ2-1 | TRBV6-5 | CASSREGNSYNEQFF | TGTGCCAGCAGTAGGGAGGGAAACTCCTACAATGAGCAGTTCTTC
- | TRBD1 | TRBJ1-2 | TRBV5-6 | CASSGTGNGYGYTF | TGTGCCAGCAGCGGGACAGGGAATGGCTATGGCTACACCTTC
- | TRBD2 | TRBJ2-1 | TRBV4-1 | CASSPMDVSGRGHEQFF | TGCGCCAGCAGCCCCATGGACGTCAGCGGGAGGGGTCATGAGCAGTTCTTC
- | - | TRBJ1-3 | TRBV5-5 | CASSFEDPRGSGNTIYF | TGTGCCAGCAGCTTCGAGGATCCGCGGGGCTCTGGAAACACCATATATTTT
once | TRBD1 | TRBJ1-1 | TRBV6-5 | CASTSGQGVYTEAFF | TGTGCCAGCACCTCCGGACAGGGGGTGTACACTGAAGCTTTCTTT
- | TRBD1 | TRBJ1-2 | TRBV10-3 | CAISRLTTGEGYTF | TGTGCCATCAGTCGACTAACGACAGGGGAGGGCTACACCTTC
- | - | TRBJ2-2 | TRBV10-3 | CAAGSDTGELFF | TGTGCCGCCGGGTCCGACACCGGGGAGCTGTTTTTT
medium-sized | - | TRBJ1-2 | TRBV27 | CASSPEGNYGYTF | TGTGCCAGCAGTCCCGAGGGAAACTATGGCTACACCTTC
once | - | TRBJ1-1 | TRBV3-1/TRBV3-2 | CASRTAGNTEAFF | TGTGCCAGCAGGACAGCAGGGAACACTGAAGCTTTCTTT
few | - | TRBJ2-5 | TRBV18 | CASSPPLKRVGGETQYF | TGTGCCAGCTCACCACCGTTAAAAAGAGTAGGAGGGGAGACCCAGTACTTC
- | - | TRBJ2-3 | TRBV5-1 | CASSLGSTTGADTQYF | TGCGCCAGCAGCTTGGGATCCACGACTGGCGCAGATACGCAGTATTTT
few | TRBD1 | TRBJ1-1 | TRBV30 | CAWDRGDTEAFF | TGTGCCTGGGACAGGGGGGACACTGAAGCTTTCTTT